The T cell receptor beta chain under discussion was sequenced for a study of blood T cell repertoires in COVID-19. About the research overall: The cDNA or gDNA used as material had been derived from T cells, B-cell-depleted T cells, or PBMCs.

The CDR3 spans 13 residues. Germline-derived CDR1 and CDR2 are MRHNA and SNTAGT. V lost 2 bases and J lost 11; bases outside the gene matches: 6. Authors' analysis steps: Reference gene primer amplification gave estimated nucleated cell counts. Profiled with immunoSEQ multiplex PCR; TCRdb holds only in-frame clones, not every one. D and trimming were read from the DNA, whereas the V and J calls and clone size are those reported in that table. The table records about 140,000 clones, approximately 86% of them present only once. This sequence originates from a man aged 65 to 85 with acute or convalescent COVID-19. The specimen was peripheral blood. The gene calls are TRBV6-4 and TRBJ1-1, with 9 positions matching TRBD1. The CDR3 DNA sequence: TGTGCCAGCAGTGACGGAACAGGGGGCTTGGCTTTCTTT. Its protein is CASSDGTGGLAFF.